A selection of T cell receptor beta chains follows, all from one sample in a study of blood T cell repertoires in COVID-19. The method was immunoSEQ multiplex PCR; TCRdb's version includes in-frame clones alone and lacks a portion of them. The sample has 180,000 or so clones; around 86% are singletons. Sequencing was carried out using peripheral blood. The receptors stem from a man aged 60 to 75 with acute or convalescent COVID-19. Both conserved end residues are part of each CDR3. The order of the fields is CDR3 DNA, CDR3 protein, clone size, V gene, J gene, D gene. A D gene is named only where the DNA matches it firmly. The listing skips clone size in some rows; elsewhere it reads once, few, many or a size class.

CDR3 DNA: TGTGCCAGCAGTGAAGGTACTAGGGGCTACACCTTC; CDR3 protein: CASSEGTRGYTF; clone size: -; V gene: TRBV2; J gene: TRBJ1-2; D gene: -
CDR3 DNA: TGTGCCAGTAGTATGTCACACACGAACACCGGGGAGCTGTTTTTT; CDR3 protein: CASSMSHTNTGELFF; clone size: -; V gene: TRBV19; J gene: TRBJ2-2; D gene: -
CDR3 DNA: TGTGCCAGTAGTATCCGGACAGGGGGTTTTGAAAAACTGTTTTTT; CDR3 protein: CASSIRTGGFEKLFF; clone size: -; V gene: TRBV19; J gene: TRBJ1-4; D gene: TRBD1
CDR3 DNA: TGCGCCAGCAGCCTAAACAGGGCAGGGGGTCGGATGAACACTGAAGCTTTCTTT; CDR3 protein: CASSLNRAGGRMNTEAFF; clone size: few; V gene: TRBV4-1; J gene: TRBJ1-1; D gene: TRBD1
CDR3 DNA: TGTGCCAGCAGTTTATCCTCTAGCACAGATACGCAGTATTTT; CDR3 protein: CASSLSSSTDTQYF; clone size: few; V gene: TRBV27; J gene: TRBJ2-3; D gene: -
CDR3 DNA: TGTGCCAGCAGTTACGGACTAGCGGGCGACGAGCAGTACTTC; CDR3 protein: CASSYGLAGDEQYF; clone size: -; V gene: TRBV6-5; J gene: TRBJ2-7; D gene: TRBD2
CDR3 DNA: TGTGCCAGCAGTATCAACGGTGATGGCTACACCTTC; CDR3 protein: CASSINGDGYTF; clone size: -; V gene: TRBV6-5; J gene: TRBJ1-2; D gene: -
CDR3 DNA: TGTGCCAGCAGTTGGGGACAGTTGAACACCGGGGAGCTGTTTTTT; CDR3 protein: CASSWGQLNTGELFF; clone size: -; V gene: TRBV6-2/TRBV6-3; J gene: TRBJ2-2; D gene: TRBD1
CDR3 DNA: TGTGCCAGCAGTTTGTTGGACAGGGACTCCGGGGAGCTGTTTTTT; CDR3 protein: CASSLLDRDSGELFF; clone size: -; V gene: TRBV28; J gene: TRBJ2-2; D gene: TRBD1
CDR3 DNA: TGTGCCTGGAACAGGGGGCTCACTGAAGCTTTCTTT; CDR3 protein: CAWNRGLTEAFF; clone size: -; V gene: TRBV30; J gene: TRBJ1-1; D gene: TRBD1
CDR3 DNA: TGTGCCAGCATCAAAGGGGGGGTGAACACTGAAGCTTTCTTT; CDR3 protein: CASIKGGVNTEAFF; clone size: -; V gene: TRBV28; J gene: TRBJ1-1; D gene: -
CDR3 DNA: TGTGCCAGCAGCTTAGGTCCTTTCGATGGCTACACCTTC; CDR3 protein: CASSLGPFDGYTF; clone size: once; V gene: TRBV7-9; J gene: TRBJ1-2; D gene: -
CDR3 DNA: TGTGCCAGCAGCCCCCTAGCGGGACACTACACCGGGGAGCTGTTTTTT; CDR3 protein: CASSPLAGHYTGELFF; clone size: -; V gene: TRBV7-9; J gene: TRBJ2-2; D gene: TRBD2
CDR3 DNA: TGTGCCAGCAACTACCCGGGGTCCTACAATGAGCAGTTCTTC; CDR3 protein: CASNYPGSYNEQFF; clone size: few; V gene: TRBV13; J gene: TRBJ2-1; D gene: -
CDR3 DNA: TGTGCCAGCAGTTTCCGGGACTCCCGGAGTGAGCAGTTCTTC; CDR3 protein: CASSFRDSRSEQFF; clone size: -; V gene: TRBV2; J gene: TRBJ2-1; D gene: -
CDR3 DNA: TGCGCCATGCGGGACAGGGGGCCCAAAGGGAACACTGAAGCTTTCTTT; CDR3 protein: CAMRDRGPKGNTEAFF; clone size: -; V gene: TRBV5-1; J gene: TRBJ1-1; D gene: TRBD1
CDR3 DNA: TGTGCCAGCAGTCCGTTGACCGGGGAGCTGTTTTTT; CDR3 protein: CASSPLTGELFF; clone size: few; V gene: TRBV27; J gene: TRBJ2-2; D gene: -
CDR3 DNA: TGTGCCAGCAGCCCCCCCCTGGGCACCGACGAGCAGTACTTC; CDR3 protein: CASSPPLGTDEQYF; clone size: -; V gene: TRBV9; J gene: TRBJ2-7; D gene: -
CDR3 DNA: TGTGCCAGCTCACGGGACAGGGGCACCGGGGAGCTGTTTTTT; CDR3 protein: CASSRDRGTGELFF; clone size: -; V gene: TRBV18; J gene: TRBJ2-2; D gene: TRBD1
CDR3 DNA: TGCGCCAGCAGCCAAGTAACAGCGGGAGGAAACGTAGAGACCCAGTACTTC; CDR3 protein: CASSQVTAGGNVETQYF; clone size: -; V gene: TRBV4-1; J gene: TRBJ2-5; D gene: TRBD2
CDR3 DNA: TGTGCCAGCAGTTCCCGGACAGGCGGGGATACGCAGTATTTT; CDR3 protein: CASSSRTGGDTQYF; clone size: -; V gene: TRBV6-5; J gene: TRBJ2-3; D gene: TRBD1
CDR3 DNA: TGTGCCAGCAGCTTAGGGACAGGGGACTATGGCTACACCTTC; CDR3 protein: CASSLGTGDYGYTF; clone size: once; V gene: TRBV7-9; J gene: TRBJ1-2; D gene: TRBD1